The rows below give T cell receptor beta chains drawn from one sample of a study of T cell repertoires in cytomegalovirus infection. One entry per CDR3 protein results from TCRdb running MiXCR on the reads. This sample yields under 850,000 distinct CDR3 sequences, of which about 40% are seen a single time; roughly 2.8% belongs to the top ten. The source material was PBMCs. The origin of the receptors is a human donor in good health (CMV status not recorded). Some clones in this sample may be carry-over from other donors' samples. Both conserved end residues are part of each CDR3. D genes are given only for firm matches. Expanded clones get a size class; other rows say once, few or many, or leave the size out.

>-|TRBV7-9|TRBJ2-1|-
TGTGACAGCAGCCCCAACAATGAGCAGTTCTTC
CDSSPNNEQFF
>-|TRBV6-8|TRBJ1-2|-
TGTGCCAGCAGTTACTCGACGACCTATGGCTACACCTTC
CASSYSTTYGYTF
>TRBD2|TRBV20-1|TRBJ2-3|few
TGCAGTGCCTTAGCGGGAGAATGGGATACGCAGTATTTT
CSALAGEWDTQYF
>TRBD2|TRBV28|TRBJ2-1|few
TGTGCCAGCAGTTTTCCGGGACTAGCGGCCTACAATGAGCAGTTCTTC
CASSFPGLAAYNEQFF
>-|TRBV28|TRBJ1-2|-
TGTGCCAGTACCGGGACCCCCAAAGGTGAAAATGGCTACACCTTC
CASTGTPKGENGYTF
>-|TRBV7-2|TRBJ2-5|many
TGTGCCAGCAGCTTGTCAGGGACCCAGTACTTC
CASSLSGTQYF
>-|TRBV12-3/TRBV12-4|TRBJ1-2|few
TGTGCCAGCAGGCGCAACAGGGACGGCTACACCTTC
CASRRNRDGYTF
>-|TRBV29-1|TRBJ1-1|few
TGCAGCGTTGATTCACCTACTAACACTGAAGCTTTCTTT
CSVDSPTNTEAFF
>-|TRBV7-8|TRBJ2-1|few
TGTGCCAGCAGCCCCCCGGGACCATACAATGAGCAGTTCTTC
CASSPPGPYNEQFF
>-|TRBV28|TRBJ1-2|many
TGTGCCAGCAGTTTCGAAGTCAGGGCTGGCTACACCTTC
CASSFEVRAGYTF
>-|TRBV12-3/TRBV12-4|TRBJ2-7|-
TGTGCCAGCAGTTTAAATCCAGGGGCCTACGAGCAGTACTTC
CASSLNPGAYEQYF
>-|TRBV7-2|TRBJ2-1|many
TGTGCCAGCAGATCCGCGGGCCTTTACAATGAGCAGTTCTTC
CASRSAGLYNEQFF
>TRBD2|TRBV6-6|TRBJ2-3|-
TGTGCCCATCTAGCGGGGGAGCTTCCCACAGATACGCAGTATTTT
CAHLAGELPTDTQYF
>TRBD2|TRBV7-2|TRBJ2-3|many
TGTGCCAGCAGTTTAGGTTTAGCGGGGAGCACAGATACGCAGTATTTT
CASSLGLAGSTDTQYF
>-|TRBV4-2|TRBJ1-2|-
TGTGCCAGCAGCCAAGACTGGGGTGAAGGGGCTAACTATGGCTACACCTTC
CASSQDWGEGANYGYTF
>-|TRBV7-4|TRBJ2-3|-
TGTGCCAGCAGCTTAGCGCGGAAGGATACGCAGTATTTT
CASSLARKDTQYF
>-|TRBV7-8|TRBJ1-1|many
TGTGCCAGCAGCTTAAGGCTAGGAGGGGACACTGAAGCTTTCTTT
CASSLRLGGDTEAFF
>TRBD2|TRBV19|TRBJ2-2|-
TGTGCCAGTAGTACCCGTCTCGGGACTAGCGGGAGCTACACCGGGGAGCTGTTTTTT
CASSTRLGTSGSYTGELFF
>TRBD1|TRBV12-3/TRBV12-4|TRBJ1-3|few
TGTGCCAGCAGTTTGGAGACAGGGGGCGTAAACACCATATATTTT
CASSLETGGVNTIYF
>-|TRBV12-3/TRBV12-4|TRBJ2-6|-
TGTGCCAGCAGTAGAACCCGCTCTGGGGCCAACGTCCTGACTTTC
CASSRTRSGANVLTF
>TRBD1|TRBV4-1|TRBJ1-6|-
TGCGCCAGCAGCCAAGAGTACGAAGTCGTGGGACAGGGGAATTCACCCCTCCACTTT
CASSQEYEVVGQGNSPLHF
>TRBD2|TRBV6-5|TRBJ2-1|-
TGTGCCAGCAGTTATTCGGGACTAGCGGACAATGAGCAGTTCTTC
CASSYSGLADNEQFF
>-|TRBV14|TRBJ2-5|-
TGTGCCAGCAGCCAAGCCCAAGACGGGCGCCGCCAAGAGACCCAGTACTTC
CASSQAQDGRRQETQYF
>-|TRBV5-1|TRBJ2-4|-
TGCGCCAGCAGCTTGGATCGGGGGGCGCGGAACATTCAGTACTTC
CASSLDRGARNIQYF
>TRBD2|TRBV7-6|TRBJ2-1|few
TGTGCCAGCAGCTTAGGTGGCGGGGGAATAGGGGATGAGCAGTTCTTC
CASSLGGGGIGDEQFF
>-|TRBV15|TRBJ1-5|-
TGTGCCACCAGCCCCCAGTTCAATCAGCCCCAGCATTTT
CATSPQFNQPQHF
>TRBD2|TRBV7-8|TRBJ2-1|few
TGTGCCAGCAGCTCCGGGACTAGCGGGACCCCCGAGCAGTTCTTC
CASSSGTSGTPEQFF
>-|TRBV11-1|TRBJ2-3|few
TGTGCCAGCAGCCATGGCGGGGTTAGCACAGATACGCAGTATTTT
CASSHGGVSTDTQYF
>-|TRBV28|TRBJ1-2|-
TGTGCCAGCAGCACTACCCGGCGGACGACATATGGCTACACCTTC
CASSTTRRTTYGYTF
>-|TRBV27|TRBJ1-1|many
TGTGCCAGCAGCCGAGGACAGACGAACACTGAAGCTTTCTTT
CASSRGQTNTEAFF
>-|TRBV7-2|TRBJ2-5|many
TGTGCCAGCAGCTTAGTAGCGGAGAAAGAGACCCAGTACTTC
CASSLVAEKETQYF
>-|TRBV7-2|TRBJ1-5|many
TGTGCCAGCAGCTCTCAGGGTAGCAATCAGCCCCAGCATTTT
CASSSQGSNQPQHF
>-|TRBV15|TRBJ2-1|-
TGTGCCACCAGCAGAGATGCAGGTGAGCAGTTCTTC
CATSRDAGEQFF
>-|TRBV12-3/TRBV12-4|TRBJ1-4|few
TGTGCTGTTGGGCTAAATGAAAAACTGTTTTTT
CAVGLNEKLFF
>-|TRBV4-2|TRBJ1-3|-
TGTGCCAGCAGCCAAAGGCCGAGGGACTCCTCTGGAAACACCATATATTTT
CASSQRPRDSSGNTIYF
>-|TRBV19|TRBJ1-5|few
TGTGCCAGTAGTATAGGGGAAGAAAGAAGACAGCCCCAGCATTTT
CASSIGEERRQPQHF
>TRBD1|TRBV19|TRBJ2-4|few
TGTGCCAGTAGGCCTGTCGGGACAGGGATATCCCGGGGAGCCAAAAACATTCAGTACTTC
CASRPVGTGISRGAKNIQYF
>-|TRBV29-1|TRBJ2-1|-
TGCAGCGTTGTCGGGCTCAGCGATAACAATGAGCAGTTCTTC
CSVVGLSDNNEQFF
>-|TRBV7-2|TRBJ2-5|few
TGTGCCAGCAGCCTCACCGTGGGCTCTGCAGAGACCCAGTACTTC
CASSLTVGSAETQYF
>TRBD1|TRBV6-1|TRBJ1-6|-
TGTGCCAGCAGTAACAGGGGCCTCTATAATTCACCCCTCCACTTT
CASSNRGLYNSPLHF
>-|TRBV7-2|TRBJ1-2|many
TGTGCCAGCAGCTTAAGGGCAGTTTATGGCTACACCTTC
CASSLRAVYGYTF
>-|TRBV6-5|TRBJ1-1|many
TGTGCCAGCAGTTACACATATCAGGGGACGGGGGTCACTGAAGCTTTCTTT
CASSYTYQGTGVTEAFF
>-|TRBV12-3/TRBV12-4|TRBJ1-2|-
TGTGCCAGCAGTTTAGTGTCCCCAGCCGGCTCTTATGGCTACACCTTC
CASSLVSPAGSYGYTF
>-|TRBV7-2|TRBJ1-2|-
TGTGCCAGCAGTATAGACCGAGCGGCCTACTATGGCTACACCTTC
CASSIDRAAYYGYTF
>TRBD1|TRBV29-1|TRBJ2-2|-
TGCAGCGTTGGACAGGGGATCACCGGGGAGCTGTTTTTT
CSVGQGITGELFF
>-|TRBV7-2|TRBJ1-2|-
TGTGCCAGCAGCCCAGGAGAGGTACAGACCATCTATGGCTACACCTTC
CASSPGEVQTIYGYTF
>-|TRBV3-1|TRBJ2-1|-
TGTGCCAGCAGCCTTCACGTCCCTGCGGGGAACAATGAGCAGTTCTTC
CASSLHVPAGNNEQFF
>-|TRBV7-9|TRBJ1-3|few
TGTGCCAGCGAGACCTTTGGGGGCGGTGTGCGCTCTGGAAACACCATATATTTT
CASETFGGGVRSGNTIYF